Each of the 14 T cell receptor beta chains below was sequenced from the same sample in a study of long-term antiretroviral therapy in people with HIV. Sequencing used immunoSEQ v3.0 at survey level. Measured with immunoSEQ multiplex PCR; TCRdb has only the in-frame clones, and not every one. The sample lists around 35,000 clones, around 80% occurring once. Sequencing used unsorted PBMCs, obtained 3.1 years after starting antiretroviral therapy. These receptors all stem from a woman between 50 and 59 years old with HIV.

The chain links TRBV28 to TRBJ2-3; a possible D gene is TRBD1 (6 bases). V was pared by 5 bases and J by 7 bases, with 10 bases between. The CDR3 spans 12 residues. Germline V gene data show CDR1 as MDHEN and CDR2 as SYDVKM. CDR3 in amino acids: CASSRTVNTQYF. CDR3 nucleotides: TGTGCCAGCAGTCGGACAGTGAATACGCAGTATTTT.

V and J are TRBV30 and TRBJ1-2, with D possibly TRBD1 on 5 matching bases. Germline values: CDR1 GTSNPN, CDR2 SVGIG (reference sequence). The CDR3 length is 13 residues. Trimming took off 3 bases at V and 4 bases at J, with 12 bases between the two ends. CDR3 amino acids: CAWRDPGAYGYTF. In nucleotides, the CDR3 is TGTGCCTGGAGGGACCCCGGGGCCTATGGCTACACCTTC.

This chain connects TRBV12-1 to TRBJ1-1. TRBV12-1 is recorded as a pseudogene. The CDR3 runs 11 residues. The CDR3 bases are TGTGCCAGCAGCTCACTAGGTGAAGCTTTCTTT. Protein sequence: CASSSLGEAFF.

The rearrangement uses TRBV6-5 and TRBJ2-2, with D tentatively TRBD1 (6 bases). Trimming shortened V by 2 bases and J by 9 bases, and 13 bases separated the two germline ends. The CDR3 consists of 14 residues. CDR1 and CDR2 (germline): MNHEY, SVGAGI. The CDR3 DNA sequence: TGTGCCAGCAGTTACGATGGACAGACCCGGGAGCTGTTTTTT. As protein: CASSYDGQTRELFF.

The V call is TRBV5-1, the J call TRBJ1-4, with TRBD1 identical over 9 bases. The ends lost 0 bases at V and 3 bases at J; junction bases unmatched: 3. CDR1 and CDR2 from the germline V gene are SGHRS and YFSETQ. This CDR3 has 16 amino acids. The CDR3 DNA follows: TGCGCCAGCAGCTTGGAGAGGACAGGGGCTAATGAAAAACTGTTTTTT. Translation: CASSLERTGANEKLFF.

The chain carries TRBV9 and TRBJ2-3, with 9 bases matching TRBD2. CDR3 size: 18 residues. The V and J ends lost 2 bases and 3 bases, in that order; junction bases with no gene match: 13. Germline CDR1 and CDR2: SGDLS and YYNGEE. The CDR3 loop is CASSVRTRGAGGTDTQYF. Written as DNA, the CDR3 is TGTGCCAGCAGCGTCCGAACTCGGGGAGCGGGGGGAACAGATACGCAGTATTTT.

The chain has TRBV4-1 and TRBJ2-5; TRBD2 aligns across 12 bases. Germline-derived CDR1 and CDR2 are MGHRA and YSYEKL. V trimming: 1 base; J trimming: 4 bases; junction bases outside the gene matches: 4. The CDR3 totals 16 residues. CDR3 DNA sequence: TGCGCCAGCAGCCAAGTTTCTAGCGGGGGGGGAGAGACCCAGTACTTC. It specifies CASSQVSSGGGETQYF.

J is TRBJ1-6 and V is TRBV6-5; D not certain. The CDR3 is 14 amino acids. CDR1 and CDR2 from the germline V gene are MNHEY and SVGAGI. V was shortened by 2 bases and J by 6 bases, with 8 bases between the two germline ends. CDR3 region: CASSYGRGNSPLHF. DNA for the CDR3: TGTGCCAGCAGTTACGGGAGAGGTAATTCACCCCTCCACTTT.

The V call is TRBV4-1, the J call TRBJ2-4; 7 bases are a match to TRBD2. Germline-derived CDR1 and CDR2 are MGHRA and YSYEKL. Trimming cost V 10 bases and J 8 bases; bases outside gene matches: 17. There are 15 residues in the CDR3. The CDR3 DNA follows: TGCGCCACCAGAAAAATCCCCGGGGCGGGAGACATTCAGTACTTC. Translated, it gives CATRKIPGAGDIQYF.

V is TRBV7-3 and J is TRBJ2-1, with 7 bases fitting TRBD1. CDR1 is SGHTA and CDR2 is FQGTGA in the germline V gene. This CDR3 is 14 amino acids long. V lost 4 bases to trimming and J lost 5 bases; unmatched junction nucleotides: 5. This CDR3 reads CASSSPDRNNEQFF. The CDR3 DNA sequence: TGTGCCAGCAGCTCACCGGACAGGAACAATGAGCAGTTCTTC.

The V call is TRBV11-2, the J call TRBJ2-7; a possible D gene is TRBD2 (6 bases). The CDR3 is made up of 13 amino acids. Germline CDR1 SGHAT, CDR2 FQNNGV. The germline V and J ends were trimmed by 6 bases and 3 bases, with 12 bases remaining between them. CDR3 amino acids: CASRQSGVYEQYF. In DNA form, the CDR3 reads TGTGCCAGCAGGCAATCGGGGGTCTACGAGCAGTACTTC.

The chain uses TRBV4-1 and TRBJ2-3; 8 positions match TRBD2. Looked up from germline, CDR1 is MGHRA and CDR2 is YSYEKL. V was pared by 1 base and J by 2 bases, with 8 bases of the junction left unmatched. This CDR3 is built from 17 residues. The CDR3 region has the DNA TGCGCCAGCAGCCAAGTCCGCTCCGGGGGGGCCACAGATACGCAGTATTTT. Encoded protein: CASSQVRSGGATDTQYF.

This rearrangement joins TRBV7-8 to TRBJ2-3, with a weak D call TRBD2 (5 bases). V was clipped by 1 base and J by 5 bases, with 10 bases between them. Germline CDR1 SGHVS, CDR2 FQNEAQ. The CDR3 spans 14 residues. The chain's CDR3 is CASSLGALEDTQYF. DNA for the CDR3: TGTGCCAGCAGCTTAGGGGCACTAGAAGATACGCAGTATTTT.

J is TRBJ1-2 and V is TRBV19; the D gene is possibly TRBD1 (5 bases). Germline V gene data show CDR1 as LNHDA and CDR2 as SQIVND (reference sequence). The germline V and J ends were trimmed by 5 bases and 1 base, with 8 bases remaining between them. CDR3 length: 13 amino acids. CDR3: CASSSQGNYGYTF. The CDR3 nucleotides read TGTGCCAGTAGTTCGCAGGGTAACTATGGCTACACCTTC.